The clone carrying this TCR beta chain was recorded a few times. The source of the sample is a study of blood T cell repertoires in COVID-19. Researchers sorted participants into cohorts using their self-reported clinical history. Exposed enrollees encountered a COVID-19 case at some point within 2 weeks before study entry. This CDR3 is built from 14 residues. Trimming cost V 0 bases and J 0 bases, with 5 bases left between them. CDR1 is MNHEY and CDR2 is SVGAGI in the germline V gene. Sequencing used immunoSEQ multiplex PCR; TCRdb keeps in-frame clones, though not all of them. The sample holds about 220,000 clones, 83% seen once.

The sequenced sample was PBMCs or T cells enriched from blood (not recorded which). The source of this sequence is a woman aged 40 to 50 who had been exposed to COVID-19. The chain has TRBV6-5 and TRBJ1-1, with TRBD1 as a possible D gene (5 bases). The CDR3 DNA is TGTGCCAGCAGTTACTCACAGGTGAACACTGAAGCTTTCTTT. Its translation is CASSYSQVNTEAFF.